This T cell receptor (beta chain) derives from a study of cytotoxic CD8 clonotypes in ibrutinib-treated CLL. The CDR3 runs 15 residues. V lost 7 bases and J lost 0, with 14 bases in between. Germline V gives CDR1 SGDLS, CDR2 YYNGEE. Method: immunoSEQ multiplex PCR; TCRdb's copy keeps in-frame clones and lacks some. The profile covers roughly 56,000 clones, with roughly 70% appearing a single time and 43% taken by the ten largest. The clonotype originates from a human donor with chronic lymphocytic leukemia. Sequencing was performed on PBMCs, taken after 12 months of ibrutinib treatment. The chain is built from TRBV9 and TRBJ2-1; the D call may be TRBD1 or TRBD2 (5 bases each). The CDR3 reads CASQRGTSSYNEQFF. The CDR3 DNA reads TGTGCCAGCCAGAGGGGCACTAGCTCCTACAATGAGCAGTTCTTC.